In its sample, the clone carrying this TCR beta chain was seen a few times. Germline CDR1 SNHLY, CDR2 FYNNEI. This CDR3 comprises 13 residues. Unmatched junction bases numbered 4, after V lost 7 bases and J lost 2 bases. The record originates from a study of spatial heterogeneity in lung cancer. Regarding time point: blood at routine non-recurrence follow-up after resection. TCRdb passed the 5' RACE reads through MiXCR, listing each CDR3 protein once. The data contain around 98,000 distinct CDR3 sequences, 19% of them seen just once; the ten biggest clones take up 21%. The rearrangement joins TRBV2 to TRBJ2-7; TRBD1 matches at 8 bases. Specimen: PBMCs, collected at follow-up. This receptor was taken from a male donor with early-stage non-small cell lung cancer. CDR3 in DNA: TGTGCCAGCACCCAACAGGGGGCCTACGAGCAGTACTTC. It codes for CASTQQGAYEQYF.